The 14 T cell receptor beta chains given below trace back to one sample, sequenced in a study of cytomegalovirus exposure and HLA in healthy donors. The PCR ran on 60 Vbeta and 13 Jbeta primers. Repertoires were generated with immunoSEQ multiplex PCR, while TCRdb's copy carries only in-frame clones and drops some. The table lists about 83,000 clones, approximately 75% of them singletons, with 3.5% to 5% in the top ten. The specimen was PBMCs. These receptor sequences come from a man aged 55 to 70 in good health and CMV-seronegative.

The rearrangement joins TRBV27 to TRBJ2-7, with D tentatively TRBD2 (6 bases). This CDR3 is built from 17 residues. Trimming shortened V by 0 bases and J by 6 bases, and 21 bases separated the two germline ends. CDR1 and CDR2 from the germline V gene are MNHEY and SMNVEV (reference sequence). The DNA for the CDR3 is TGTGCCAGCAGTTTATCATTTGGGGACTGGGTCCTCGCCGAGCAGTACTTC. This encodes CASSLSFGDWVLAEQYF.

This chain joins TRBV10-2 and TRBJ2-5; 9 nucleotides line up with TRBD2. The CDR3 loop spans 16 amino acids. Per the germline V gene, CDR1 is WSHSY and CDR2 is SAAADI. V was pared by 0 bases and J by 4 bases, with 6 bases of the junction left unmatched. CDR3 in DNA: TGCGCCAGCAGTGAGTCGGCGGGAGGGTTGGCAGAGACCCAGTACTTC. Its protein product is CASSESAGGLAETQYF.

This clone has only a few counts. The J gene is TRBJ2-4, the V gene TRBV27; 10 bases fit TRBD1. The V segment lost 5 bases and the J segment 3 bases; nucleotides outside the gene matches: 13. Germline V gives CDR1 MNHEY, CDR2 SMNVEV (reference sequence). This CDR3 is 18 amino acids long. CDR3 protein: CASSPHRQGAGGKNIQYF. In nucleotides, the CDR3 is TGTGCCAGCAGTCCCCACCGACAGGGGGCGGGAGGCAAAAACATTCAGTACTTC.

This rearrangement joins TRBV2 to TRBJ2-1; the match to TRBD1 covers 7 bases. This CDR3 contains 14 residues. Germline V lookup: CDR1 SNHLY, CDR2 FYNNEI. The junction had 10 bases not matched to a gene; V was cut back by 7 bases and J by 7 bases. The CDR3 loop is CASKGIGGQNEQFF. DNA of the CDR3: TGTGCCAGCAAGGGTATAGGGGGCCAGAATGAGCAGTTCTTC.

The rearrangement links TRBV29-1 to TRBJ1-4; D not resolved. V was trimmed by 3 bases and J by 7 bases, leaving 9 bases between them. Germline V gene lookup returns CDR1 SQVTM and CDR2 ANQGSEA. This CDR3 comprises 12 residues. Here the CDR3 DNA reads TGCAGCGTTGACCCTCGTAGTGAAAAACTGTTTTTT. This encodes CSVDPRSEKLFF.

This chain uses TRBV7-2 with TRBJ1-4; unclear D gene. Per germline, CDR1 SGHTA and CDR2 FQGNSA. The V and J ends lost 7 bases and 5 bases respectively, with 14 bases between them. This CDR3 has 14 amino acids. The CDR3: CASMAGLSNEKLFF. In DNA, the CDR3 is TGTGCCAGCATGGCTGGACTCTCAAATGAAAAACTGTTTTTT.

The chain recombines TRBV9 with TRBJ2-7; 8 bases fit TRBD2. The V gene's germline CDR1 is SGDLS and CDR2 YYNGEE. Unmatched junction bases numbered 8, after V lost 0 bases and J lost 6 bases. The CDR3 has 15 amino acids. CDR3 in DNA: TGTGCCAGCAGCGTAGCCAGCGGGGGCCCACTCGAGCAGTACTTC. Translation gives CASSVASGGPLEQYF.

DNA of the CDR3: TGTGCCAGCAGTGCGGAGCAGGGGGTCGGCATTCAGTACTTC. Amino acids: CASSAEQGVGIQYF. J is TRBJ2-4 and V is TRBV6-4, with TRBD1 matching over 7 bases. With 4 bases clipped from V and 9 bases from J, the junction kept 9 bases outside the gene matches. This CDR3 has 14 amino acids. Germline loops: CDR1 MRHNA, CDR2 SNTAGT.

This chain joins TRBV29-1 and TRBJ2-7, with 10 bases that match TRBD1. The ends lost 1 base at V and 3 bases at J; junction bases unmatched: 6. The CDR3 has 15 amino acids. The germline V gene has CDR1 SQVTM and CDR2 ANQGSEA. The DNA of the CDR3 is TGCAGCGTTGAAGGGGGACAGGGGTCCTTCTACGAGCAGTACTTC. It specifies CSVEGGQGSFYEQYF.

This clone was counted a few times. The chain has TRBV30 and TRBJ1-1; a weak D match, TRBD1 (5 bases). The germline CDR1 and CDR2 sequences are GTSNPN and SVGIG (reference sequence). V was clipped by 0 bases and J by 1 base, with 12 bases between them. This CDR3 has 15 residues. This chain's CDR3 is CAWSVEGRGNTEAFF. CDR3 DNA: TGTGCCTGGAGTGTTGAGGGGCGGGGGAACACTGAAGCTTTCTTT. Complete variable domain (other parts from reference TRBV30 and TRBJ1-1): SQTIHQWPATLVQPVGSPLSLECTVEGTSNPNLYWYRQAAGRGLQLLFYSVGIGQISSEVPQNLSASRPQDRQFILSSKKLLLSDSGFYLCAWSVEGRGNTEAFFGQGTRLTVV.

The chain employs TRBV5-1 and TRBJ2-2; D is perhaps TRBD1 (6 bases). V was pared by 7 bases and J by 1 base, with 14 bases between. CDR3 length: 15 residues. The germline CDR1 and CDR2 sequences are SGHRS and YFSETQ. The CDR3 region is CASHRGTLNTGELFF. CDR3 coding DNA: TGCGCCAGCCATAGGGGGACCCTGAACACCGGGGAGCTGTTTTTT.

With respect to this clone: One junction end does not reproduce the germline sequence, and a read error may be involved. V usage is TRBV7-9 and J usage is TRBJ1-2; TRBD1 is a possible D gene (5 bases). The CDR3 loop spans 12 amino acids. Germline-derived CDR1 and CDR2 are SEHNR and FQNEAQ (reference sequence). CDR3 sequence: CSSSLGDSGYTF. The DNA of the CDR3 is TGTTCCAGCAGCTTAGGGGACTCTGGCTACACCTTC. The entire variable domain, with the rest obtained from reference TRBV7-9 and TRBJ1-2, is as follows: DTGVSQNPRHKITKRGQNVTFRCDPISEHNRLYWYRQTLGQGPEFLTYFQNEAQLEKSRLLSDRFSAERPKGSFSTLEIQRTEQGDSAMYLCSSSLGDSGYTFGSGTRLTVV.

The rearrangement joins TRBV6-5 to TRBJ2-5, with a tentative D call TRBD2 (6 bases). The CDR3 sequence is 16 residues long. CDR1 MNHEY and CDR2 SVGAGI come from the germline V gene. Trimming pared 2 bases from V and 5 bases from J, leaving 18 bases between. CDR3 nucleotide sequence: TGTGCCAGCAGTTACGAGGGACGGACTAAGGGTGAGACCCAGTACTTC. Protein product: CASSYEGRTKGETQYF.

To note about this clone: One junction end does not reproduce the germline sequence, and a read error may be involved. The V call is TRBV2, the J call TRBJ2-1; the match to TRBD2 covers 13 bases. The CDR3 loop spans 16 amino acids. Germline CDR1 and CDR2: SNHLY and FYNNEI. In DNA, the CDR3 is TGTGCCAGCAGGGAAGACGGACTAGCGGGGGTTGATGAGCAGTTCTTC. Translation gives CASREDGLAGVDEQFF. Variable domain in full (rest from reference TRBV2 and TRBJ2-1): EPEVTQTPSHQVTQMGQEVILRCVPISNHLYFYWYRQILGQKVEFLVSFYNNEISEKSEIFDDQFSVERPDGSNFTLKIRSTKLEDSAMYFCASREDGLAGVDEQFFGPGTRLTVL.